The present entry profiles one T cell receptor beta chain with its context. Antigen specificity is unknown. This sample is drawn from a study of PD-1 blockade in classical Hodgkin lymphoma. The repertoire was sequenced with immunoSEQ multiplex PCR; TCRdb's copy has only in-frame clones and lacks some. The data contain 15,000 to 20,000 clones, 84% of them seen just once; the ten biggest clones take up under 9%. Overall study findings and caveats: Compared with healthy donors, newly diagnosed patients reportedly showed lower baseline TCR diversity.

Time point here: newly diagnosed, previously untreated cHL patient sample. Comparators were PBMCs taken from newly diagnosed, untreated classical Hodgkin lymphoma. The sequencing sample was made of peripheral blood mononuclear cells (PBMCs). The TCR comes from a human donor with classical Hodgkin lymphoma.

The CDR3 here is CASSIGLYNEQFF. The CDR3 DNA follows: TGTGCCAGCAGCATCGGACTCTACAATGAGCAGTTCTTC. The chain couples TRBV7-3 to TRBJ2-1; TRBD2 might be the D (5 bases). The CDR3 covers 13 residues. Germline CDR1 is SGHTA and CDR2 is FQGTGA. V was cut by 5 bases and J by 3 bases, with 8 bases left in between.